A selection of T cell receptor beta chains follows, all from one sample in a study of cytotoxic CD8 clonotypes in ibrutinib-treated CLL. Assay used: immunoSEQ multiplex PCR; TCRdb lists only in-frame clones, some missing. Of roughly 56,000 clones in the sample, about 65% are singletons; the top ten hold around 43%. The sample here was PBMCs, taken after 12 months of ibrutinib treatment. The receptors were gathered from a human donor with chronic lymphocytic leukemia. CDR3s include the opening cysteine and the closing phenylalanine or tryptophan. The D gene is left open where the match is weak. Not all rows give a size; the values are once, few, many and, for expanded clones, a class.

-	TRBV18	-	TRBJ2-2	CASSPLDTGELFF	TGTGCCAGCTCACCACTTGACACCGGGGAGCTGTTTTTT
-	TRBV6-6	TRBD1	TRBJ1-2	CASSYETGASGYGYTF	TGTGCCAGCAGTTACGAAACAGGGGCCTCCGGCTATGGCTACACCTTC
-	TRBV29-1	TRBD1	TRBJ2-7	CSVATGTYEQYF	TGCAGCGTTGCGACAGGGACCTACGAGCAGTACTTC
-	TRBV28	TRBD2	TRBJ2-3	CASSPLLGREADTQYF	TGTGCCAGCAGTCCCCTATTGGGGCGGGAGGCAGATACGCAGTATTTT
-	TRBV15	-	TRBJ2-2	CATSRGELLTGELFF	TGTGCCACCAGCAGAGGGGAACTCTTGACCGGGGAGCTGTTTTTT
-	TRBV29-1	TRBD2	TRBJ2-1	CSVVPGLAGSGERFF	TGCAGCGTTGTCCCCGGACTAGCGGGATCTGGGGAGCGGTTCTTC
-	TRBV7-6	-	TRBJ2-2	CASSLGTLGGELFF	TGTGCCAGCAGCCTCGGGACTCTCGGCGGGGAGCTGTTTTTT
-	TRBV10-3	TRBD1	TRBJ2-5	CATATGGQETQYF	TGTGCCACGGCAACAGGGGGACAAGAGACCCAGTACTTC
-	TRBV5-4	-	TRBJ2-7	CASSPAGPGFHEQYF	TGTGCCAGCAGCCCCGCAGGACCAGGGTTCCACGAGCAGTACTTC
-	TRBV5-1	TRBD1	TRBJ1-1	CASSLTTGSNTEAFF	TGCGCCAGCAGTCTTACGACAGGGTCCAACACTGAAGCTTTCTTT
-	TRBV5-6	-	TRBJ2-1	CASRKTGYNEQFF	TGTGCCAGCAGGAAAACAGGTTACAATGAGCAGTTCTTC
-	TRBV6-5	-	TRBJ1-2	CASSLLTGPNYGYTF	TGTGCCAGCAGCCTCCTTACGGGACCGAACTATGGCTACACCTTC
-	TRBV9	-	TRBJ2-3	CASSVAVRPGVTDTQYF	TGTGCCAGCAGCGTCGCCGTTCGTCCGGGGGTCACAGATACGCAGTATTTT
-	TRBV7-2	TRBD2	TRBJ2-4	CASSLDAGDIQYF	TGTGCCAGCAGCTTAGATGCGGGGGACATTCAGTACTTC
-	TRBV6-5	TRBD1	TRBJ2-7	CASSRQGARGEQYF	TGTGCCAGCAGTAGGCAGGGGGCGAGGGGCGAGCAGTACTTC
few	TRBV7-2	-	TRBJ2-1	CASSQNLLGEQFF	TGTGCCAGCAGCCAAAATCTTCTGGGAGAGCAGTTCTTC
-	TRBV9	-	TRBJ2-1	CASSVGQNSYNEQFF	TGTGCCAGCAGCGTAGGACAGAACTCCTACAATGAGCAGTTCTTC
few	TRBV6-5	-	TRBJ1-5	CASSYTVGQPQHF	TGTGCCAGCAGTTACACGGTGGGTCAGCCCCAGCATTTT
-	TRBV28	TRBD2	TRBJ2-1	CASSPPAGLAVTSYNEQFF	TGTGCCAGCAGTCCCCCGGCGGGACTAGCGGTTACGTCCTACAATGAGCAGTTCTTC
-	TRBV7-9	TRBD2	TRBJ2-1	CASRGTSSSSEQFF	TGTGCCAGCAGAGGGACTAGCTCCAGTAGTGAGCAGTTCTTC
-	TRBV18	-	TRBJ2-3	CASSSSREDTQYF	TGTGCCAGCTCATCAAGCCGTGAAGATACGCAGTATTTT
-	TRBV6-1	-	TRBJ2-7	CASSERGDIYEQYF	TGTGCCAGCAGTGAAAGGGGGGATATCTACGAGCAGTACTTC
-	TRBV6-1	TRBD2	TRBJ2-5	CASRGLAGSGETQYF	TGTGCCAGCAGGGGACTAGCGGGATCGGGTGAGACCCAGTACTTC
once	TRBV27	-	TRBJ2-3	CASRPWGGVGPDTQYF	TGTGCCAGCAGGCCTTGGGGTGGGGTAGGGCCGGATACGCAGTATTTT
-	TRBV7-2	TRBD2	TRBJ2-3	CASSRRGDGTDTQYF	TGTGCCAGCAGCCGCCGGGGGGACGGCACAGATACGCAGTATTTT
-	TRBV4-2	TRBD1	TRBJ1-1	CASSQGGTANTEAFF	TGTGCCAGCAGCCAGGGGGGGACAGCCAACACTGAAGCTTTCTTT
-	TRBV15	TRBD2	TRBJ2-3	CAAGTSGTSTDTQYF	TGTGCCGCCGGGACTAGCGGGACTAGCACAGATACGCAGTATTTT
-	TRBV15	TRBD1	TRBJ2-7	CATSPRDSSYEQYF	TGTGCCACCAGCCCCCGGGACAGCAGCTACGAGCAGTACTTC
-	TRBV4-2	-	TRBJ2-7	CASSRQVEGPYEQYF	TGTGCCAGCAGCCGGCAGGTGGAGGGACCCTATGAGCAGTACTTC
-	TRBV27	-	TRBJ2-3	CASSLRGNTDTQYF	TGTGCCAGCAGTTTGCGAGGAAACACAGATACGCAGTATTTT
-	TRBV6-1	-	TRBJ2-5	CASSRQRETQYF	TGTGCCAGCTCCCGCCAGCGGGAGACCCAGTACTTC
-	TRBV5-4	-	TRBJ2-2	CASSLMGTNTGELFF	TGTGCCAGCAGCTTGATGGGAACGAACACCGGGGAGCTGTTTTTT
-	TRBV28	-	TRBJ2-7	CASGQTYEQYF	TGTGCCAGCGGACAGACCTACGAGCAGTACTTC
-	TRBV5-1	TRBD1	TRBJ2-7	CASSLGQGVHEQYF	TGCGCCAGCAGCTTGGGACAGGGGGTCCACGAGCAGTACTTC
medium-sized	TRBV5-4	-	TRBJ1-1	CASSLTENTEAFF	TGTGCCAGCAGCCTGACAGAGAACACTGAAGCTTTCTTT
-	TRBV6-6	-	TRBJ2-1	CASKKYNEQFF	TGTGCCAGCAAAAAGTACAATGAGCAGTTCTTC
-	TRBV4-2	TRBD1	TRBJ2-2	CASSRDRGRLVDTGELFF	TGTGCCAGCAGCAGGGACAGGGGGCGACTGGTGGACACCGGGGAGCTGTTTTTT
-	TRBV4-2	-	TRBJ2-1	CASSQEGSLAYNEQFF	TGTGCCAGCAGCCAAGAAGGGTCGTTGGCCTACAATGAGCAGTTCTTC
few	TRBV7-3	TRBD1	TRBJ2-1	CASSPRDRDNEQFF	TGTGCCAGCAGCCCGAGGGACAGGGACAATGAGCAGTTCTTC
once	TRBV18	-	TRBJ2-1	CASSPTVGEQFF	TGTGCCAGCTCACCGACGGTTGGTGAGCAGTTCTTC
once	TRBV5-1	-	TRBJ2-5	CASSVSGRGETQYF	TGCGCCAGCAGCGTGAGTGGGCGAGGAGAGACCCAGTACTTC
-	TRBV21-1	-	TRBJ2-5	CASSKRDRGRETQYF	TGTGCCAGCAGCAAAAGGGACAGGGGTAGAGAGACCCAGTACTTC
-	TRBV30	-	TRBJ1-1	CAWSSGLSRKAFF	TGTGCCTGGAGTTCGGGCCTGTCGAGGAAAGCTTTCTTT
-	TRBV7-2	TRBD2	TRBJ2-7	CASSLGDSGRARYEQYF	TGTGCCAGCAGCTTAGGCGATAGCGGGAGGGCCAGGTACGAGCAGTACTTC
-	TRBV18	TRBD2	TRBJ2-7	CASSHSSGRAYEQYF	TGTGCCAGCTCACACTCTAGCGGGAGGGCCTACGAGCAGTACTTC
-	TRBV4-1	TRBD2	TRBJ2-1	CASSQAGLAGGTSFF	TGCGCCAGCAGCCAAGCCGGACTAGCGGGAGGAACGAGTTTCTTC
few	TRBV19	TRBD2	TRBJ2-1	CASKPQLAPGYNEQFF	TGTGCCAGTAAGCCACAACTAGCGCCAGGGTACAATGAGCAGTTCTTC
-	TRBV27	-	TRBJ2-3	CASSQAGHGTDTQYF	TGTGCCAGCAGTCAAGCAGGTCATGGCACAGATACGCAGTATTTT
once	TRBV15	-	TRBJ1-1	CATSRDQSEAFF	TGTGCCACCAGCAGAGATCAGAGTGAAGCTTTCTTT
-	TRBV28	-	TRBJ2-7	CASSSPIYEQYF	TGTGCCAGCAGTTCTCCTATCTACGAGCAGTACTTC
-	TRBV30	TRBD1	TRBJ2-5	CAWRDRPSGETQYF	TGTGCCTGGAGGGACAGGCCCAGCGGAGAGACCCAGTACTTC
-	TRBV7-2	-	TRBJ2-3	CASSLGLWAWDTQYF	TGTGCCAGCAGCTTAGGCTTGTGGGCATGGGATACGCAGTATTTT
-	TRBV2	-	TRBJ1-2	CASSELVLSRVIGYTF	TGTGCCAGCAGTGAGTTGGTGCTAAGCCGCGTCATAGGCTACACCTTC
-	TRBV27	-	TRBJ1-2	CASSLSTGWGYTF	TGTGCCAGCAGTTTATCGACAGGTTGGGGCTACACCTTC
-	TRBV5-1	-	TRBJ2-3	CASSLLVARDTQYF	TGCGCCAGCAGCTTGTTGGTAGCCAGAGATACGCAGTATTTT
-	TRBV19	-	TRBJ2-7	CASSIKTGGHSYEQYF	TGTGCCAGTAGTATAAAGACAGGAGGGCACTCCTACGAGCAGTACTTC
-	TRBV7-9	TRBD1	TRBJ1-5	CASSLGTGDDSNQPQHF	TGTGCCAGCAGCTTGGGGACAGGGGACGATAGCAATCAGCCCCAGCATTTT